The 28 T cell receptor beta chains given below trace back to one sample, sequenced in a study of identical twins. One entry per CDR3 protein, called by TCRdb with MiXCR from the 5' RACE reads. The sample contains some 600,000 distinct CDR3 sequences, 7.1% of which appear only once. In addition, the sample was reused for a study of yellow fever vaccine responses in identical twins.

Sequencing was carried out using PBMCs. The receptors shown here come from a woman aged 18-29 years in good health.

The chain is built from TRBV11-2 and TRBJ2-1, with D perhaps matching TRBD1 (6 bases). Looked up from germline, CDR1 is SGHAT and CDR2 is FQNNGV. Trimming removed 0 bases at V and 6 bases at J, with 12 bases between. This CDR3 comprises 15 residues. CDR3 nucleotide sequence: TGTGCCAGCAGCTTAGAAAGGACAGTCAGCAATGAGCAGTTCTTC. Residues: CASSLERTVSNEQFF.

This clonotype has at least ten counts. This rearrangement joins TRBV7-9 to TRBJ1-2; no firm D call. The germline V gene encodes CDR1 SEHNR and CDR2 FQNEAQ (reference sequence). With 3 bases removed from V and 5 bases from J, the gap between germline ends came to 13 bases. The CDR3 loop spans 14 amino acids. The CDR3 DNA is TGTGCCAGCAGCTTCTTTACCCGACCATATGGCTACACCTTC. This gives the protein CASSFFTRPYGYTF.

This clonotype has only a few counts. For the CDR3, the DNA is TGCAGCGTTGGAGATCCCTCCAGGGGATTAGCCGGGGAGCTGTTTTTT. Amino acid sequence: CSVGDPSRGLAGELFF. This chain connects TRBV29-1 to TRBJ2-2; weak D call: TRBD1 (6 bases). The CDR3 runs 16 residues. Germline CDR1 SQVTM, CDR2 ANQGSEA. V lost 4 bases and J 6 bases, leaving 21 bases between the germline ends.

This clonotype was counted many times. DNA for the CDR3: TGTGCCAGCAGCCAGGGCCCCTTTAGCAATCAGCCCCAGCATTTT. Translating gives CASSQGPFSNQPQHF. The chain is built from TRBV3-2 and TRBJ1-5. TRBV3-2 is classified as a pseudogene. The CDR3 totals 15 residues.

This chain uses TRBV5-5 with TRBJ2-3; D remains ambiguous. The CDR3 spans 14 residues. Germline assignment: CDR1 SGHKS and CDR2 YYEKEE (reference sequence). Trimming removed 0 bases at V and 2 bases at J, with 7 bases between. CDR3 sequence (DNA): TGTGCCAGCAGCTTGGGCTGGTCCACAGATACGCAGTATTTT. Protein product: CASSLGWSTDTQYF.

This clonotype was counted at least ten times. The V gene is TRBV12-3 or TRBV12-4, the J gene TRBJ1-2; D is undetermined. The CDR3 runs to 14 residues. Trimming pared 5 bases from V and 0 bases from J, leaving 10 bases between. CDR3 sequence reads: CASSQREANYGYTF. CDR3 nucleotide sequence: TGTGCCAGCAGTCAACGGGAGGCTAACTATGGCTACACCTTC.

The V gene is TRBV12-3 or TRBV12-4, the J gene TRBJ1-5; D is undetermined. This CDR3 is built from 12 residues. The V end lost 6 bases, the J end lost 6 bases, and 9 bases lay between the germline ends. CDR3 DNA: TGTGCCAGCAGCGGAGGTTTTCAGCCCCAGCATTTT. It codes for CASSGGFQPQHF.

This clonotype was recorded a few times. The chain joins TRBV2 to TRBJ2-7; the D is unclear. Per germline, CDR1 SNHLY and CDR2 FYNNEI. V was cut by 3 bases and J by 4 bases, with 7 bases left in between. The CDR3 loop spans 12 amino acids. DNA of the CDR3: TGTGCCAGCAGTGAGTCGTTTTACGAGCAGTACGTC. It translates to CASSESFYEQYV.

This clonotype appeared many times. The V call is TRBV28, the J call TRBJ2-7; 8 bases line up with TRBD2. V lost 6 bases and J lost 1; bases outside the gene matches: 8. This CDR3 region has 15 residues. The V gene's germline CDR1 is MDHEN and CDR2 SYDVKM. The CDR3 region is CASSTGGRGSYEQYV. The CDR3 DNA reads TGTGCCAGCAGCACGGGGGGGCGAGGGTCCTACGAGCAGTACGTC.

About this clonotype itself: A much bigger clone sits one base away, suggesting this may be a read error. J is TRBJ1-1 and V is TRBV2; D is undetermined. V shed 6 bases and J shed 1 base, with 6 bases lying between them. The CDR3 is 12 residues long. Looked up from germline, CDR1 is SNHLY and CDR2 is FYNNEI. The CDR3 DNA sequence: TGTGCCAGCAGGGGGAGGAACACTGAAGCTTTCTTT. Translation: CASRGRNTEAFF.

The V and J genes are TRBV4-1 and TRBJ2-1, with a tentative D call TRBD2 (5 bases). This CDR3 has 14 residues. Germline CDR1 reads MGHRA; CDR2 reads YSYEKL. With 2 bases removed from V and 3 bases from J, the gap between germline ends came to 8 bases. Here the CDR3 reads CASSQPTSYNEQFF. The DNA of the CDR3 is TGCGCCAGCAGCCAACCTACTAGCTACAATGAGCAGTTCTTC.

In its sample, this clonotype was seen many times. The chain is built from TRBV21-1 and TRBJ1-1; the D call TRBD1 from the table was never checked on the DNA. TRBV21-1 is marked as a pseudogene. The CDR3 has 17 amino acids. The CDR3 loop reads CASTFIKVQGAKSGAFF. The DNA for the CDR3 is TGTGCCAGCACCTTTATAAAAGTCCAGGGGGCAAAATCCGGAGCTTTCTTT.

This clonotype showed up many times. This chain uses TRBV7-3 with TRBJ2-3; D is perhaps TRBD2 (6 bases). CDR3 length: 17 amino acids. Trimming removed 3 bases from V and 1 base from J, with 17 bases in between. Germline loops: CDR1 SGHTA, CDR2 FQGTGA. The CDR3 bases are TGTGCCAGCAGCTTTGGTTTGACTAGAAGCCGCACAGATACGCAGTATTTT. It specifies CASSFGLTRSRTDTQYF. The whole variable domain, remainder taken from reference TRBV7-3 and TRBJ2-3, is GAGVSQTPSNKVTEKGKYVELRCDPISGHTALYWYRQSLGQGPEFLIYFQGTGAADDSGLPNDRFFAVRPEGSVSTLKIQRTERGDSAVYLCASSFGLTRSRTDTQYFGPGTRLTVL.

This clonotype was found many times. The chain carries TRBV6-4 and TRBJ2-1; 7 positions match TRBD1. This CDR3 comprises 15 residues. The V segment lost 2 bases and the J segment 4 bases; nucleotides outside the gene matches: 5. CDR1 is MRHNA and CDR2 is SNTAGT in the germline V gene. The CDR3 region is CASSDGTDAYNEQFF. CDR3 bases: TGTGCCAGCAGTGACGGGACAGACGCATACAATGAGCAGTTCTTC.

The V gene is TRBV29-1, the J gene TRBJ2-7, with TRBD2 matching 7 bases. The CDR3 runs to 14 residues. Germline CDR1 reads SQVTM; CDR2 reads ANQGSEA. V lost 1 base, J lost 0 bases, and 3 bases stayed unmatched. CDR3 bases: TGCAGCGTTGAAGGGGCGGGAGACTCCTACGAGCAGTACTTC. Translating it yields CSVEGAGDSYEQYF.

This clonotype showed up just a few times. The genes are TRBV12-3 or TRBV12-4 and TRBJ2-7; D is possibly TRBD1 or TRBD2 (6 bases each). The CDR3 sequence is 14 residues long. The V gene lost 3 bases and the J gene lost 4 bases, with 13 bases spanning the gap. The CDR3 sequence: CASSLEGHRYEQYF. CDR3 nucleotides: TGTGCCAGCAGTTTGGAGGGACACCGATACGAGCAGTACTTC.

The chain couples TRBV28 to TRBJ1-5; no clear D. The CDR3 contains 14 residues. Germline V CDR1 and CDR2: MDHEN, SYDVKM. The V gene lost 5 bases and the J gene lost 4 bases, with 12 bases spanning the gap. CDR3 residues: CASSPSMGNQPQHF. The CDR3 DNA reads as TGTGCCAGCAGTCCTTCCATGGGGAATCAGCCCCAGCATTTT.

A few counts support this clonotype. The V gene is TRBV7-9, the J gene TRBJ2-1; 7 bases are a match to TRBD2. The CDR3 length is 14 residues. Germline loops: CDR1 SEHNR, CDR2 FQNEAQ (reference sequence). V trimming: 5 bases; J trimming: 7 bases; junction bases outside the gene matches: 8. The CDR3 protein is CASSQKGLGNEQFF. DNA for the CDR3: TGTGCCAGCAGCCAAAAAGGACTAGGAAATGAGCAGTTCTTC.

This sequence joins TRBV12-3 or TRBV12-4 and TRBJ2-2, with D perhaps matching TRBD2 (6 bases). V shed 7 bases and J shed 6 bases, with 18 bases lying between them. This CDR3 is 15 amino acids long. The CDR3 DNA sequence: TGTGCCAGCACCTCGGAGGGGCCTGGGGCCGGGGAGCTGTTTTTT. Amino acid sequence: CASTSEGPGAGELFF.

This clonotype was seen a handful of times. The chain carries TRBV7-9 and TRBJ1-1, with TRBD1 as a possible D gene (6 bases). The length of the CDR3 is 13 residues. Germline CDR1 and CDR2: SEHNR and FQNEAQ (reference sequence). The V and J ends lost 0 bases and 7 bases respectively, with 9 bases between them. The CDR3 bases are TGTGCCAGCAGCTTAGCGGGGGCGGTTGAAGCTTTCTTT. Protein sequence: CASSLAGAVEAFF.

The chain recombines TRBV6-5 with TRBJ1-1; the match to TRBD1 covers 7 bases. The CDR3 is 13 amino acids. The ends lost 4 bases at V and 11 bases at J; junction bases unmatched: 10. Germline assignment: CDR1 MNHEY and CDR2 SVGAGI. The CDR3 loop is CASSSPPARGAFF. The CDR3 DNA follows: TGTGCCAGCAGTTCCCCTCCCGCCAGGGGGGCTTTCTTT.

This clonotype was observed a few times. The chain uses TRBV28 and TRBJ2-2; 9 nucleotides line up with TRBD1. This CDR3 contains 16 residues. Germline trimming cut 6 bases from V and 3 bases from J; bases unmatched to any gene: 8. The germline gives CDR1 MDHEN, CDR2 SYDVKM. Written as DNA, the CDR3 is TGTGCCAGCAGCCTAGGGGGGACAGGGTACACCGGGGAGCTGTTTTTT. This sequence encodes CASSLGGTGYTGELFF.

This clonotype turned up a few times. The rearrangement uses TRBV7-2 and TRBJ2-5; D is undetermined. Germline CDR1 SGHTA, CDR2 FQGNSA. Trimming shortened V by 1 base and J by 0 bases, and 6 bases separated the two germline ends. This CDR3 has 14 residues. CDR3 DNA sequence: TGTGCCAGCAGCTTAGATGGGGACCAAGAGACCCAGTACTTC. Translating gives CASSLDGDQETQYF.

V usage is TRBV14 and J usage is TRBJ1-2; 7 bases line up with TRBD1. This CDR3 has 15 amino acids. Trimming at V came to 0 bases and at J to 7 bases, leaving 8 bases not matched to a gene. Germline-derived CDR1 and CDR2 are SGHDN and FVKESK. This CDR3 is CASSQELGTVGGYTF. The CDR3 coding sequence is TGTGCCAGCAGCCAAGAACTGGGGACAGTTGGTGGCTACACCTTC.

The V call is TRBV5-1, the J call TRBJ2-1; 12 bases line up with TRBD2. In germline, CDR1 is SGHRS, CDR2 YFSETQ. V lost 2 bases and J lost 5; bases outside the gene matches: 8. The CDR3 has 17 amino acids. CDR3 protein: CASSFRLAGEINNEQFF. The CDR3 bases are TGCGCCAGCAGCTTCCGACTAGCGGGAGAAATAAACAATGAGCAGTTCTTC.

This clonotype was counted many times. The V and J genes are TRBV7-8 and TRBJ2-4; D is unclear. This CDR3 is 16 amino acids long. Germline values: CDR1 SGHVS, CDR2 FQNEAQ. The V gene lost 3 bases and the J gene lost 0 bases, with 12 bases spanning the gap. The CDR3 reads CASSLGSLLAKNIQYF. The CDR3 DNA follows: TGTGCCAGCAGCTTGGGGTCTCTTCTAGCCAAAAACATTCAGTACTTC.

Only a few counts were recorded for this clonotype. This chain links TRBV12-3 or TRBV12-4 with TRBJ2-1, with D uncertain. The CDR3 has 13 residues. The V end was cut by 5 bases, the J end by 8 bases, with 13 bases between. The CDR3 DNA sequence: TGTGCCAGCAGTCGAACAGCCATGGATGAGCAGTTCTTC. Protein product: CASSRTAMDEQFF.

This clonotype was counted a few times. The chain joins TRBV5-1 to TRBJ2-1; TRBD1 or TRBD2 may be the D gene (5 bases each). Trimming left V 7 bases short and J 9 bases short, with 11 bases between. This CDR3 contains 11 residues. The germline V gene encodes CDR1 SGHRS and CDR2 YFSETQ. CDR3 in DNA: TGCGCCAGCCGAGGGGCGGGTGAGCAGTTCTTC. Protein sequence: CASRGAGEQFF.